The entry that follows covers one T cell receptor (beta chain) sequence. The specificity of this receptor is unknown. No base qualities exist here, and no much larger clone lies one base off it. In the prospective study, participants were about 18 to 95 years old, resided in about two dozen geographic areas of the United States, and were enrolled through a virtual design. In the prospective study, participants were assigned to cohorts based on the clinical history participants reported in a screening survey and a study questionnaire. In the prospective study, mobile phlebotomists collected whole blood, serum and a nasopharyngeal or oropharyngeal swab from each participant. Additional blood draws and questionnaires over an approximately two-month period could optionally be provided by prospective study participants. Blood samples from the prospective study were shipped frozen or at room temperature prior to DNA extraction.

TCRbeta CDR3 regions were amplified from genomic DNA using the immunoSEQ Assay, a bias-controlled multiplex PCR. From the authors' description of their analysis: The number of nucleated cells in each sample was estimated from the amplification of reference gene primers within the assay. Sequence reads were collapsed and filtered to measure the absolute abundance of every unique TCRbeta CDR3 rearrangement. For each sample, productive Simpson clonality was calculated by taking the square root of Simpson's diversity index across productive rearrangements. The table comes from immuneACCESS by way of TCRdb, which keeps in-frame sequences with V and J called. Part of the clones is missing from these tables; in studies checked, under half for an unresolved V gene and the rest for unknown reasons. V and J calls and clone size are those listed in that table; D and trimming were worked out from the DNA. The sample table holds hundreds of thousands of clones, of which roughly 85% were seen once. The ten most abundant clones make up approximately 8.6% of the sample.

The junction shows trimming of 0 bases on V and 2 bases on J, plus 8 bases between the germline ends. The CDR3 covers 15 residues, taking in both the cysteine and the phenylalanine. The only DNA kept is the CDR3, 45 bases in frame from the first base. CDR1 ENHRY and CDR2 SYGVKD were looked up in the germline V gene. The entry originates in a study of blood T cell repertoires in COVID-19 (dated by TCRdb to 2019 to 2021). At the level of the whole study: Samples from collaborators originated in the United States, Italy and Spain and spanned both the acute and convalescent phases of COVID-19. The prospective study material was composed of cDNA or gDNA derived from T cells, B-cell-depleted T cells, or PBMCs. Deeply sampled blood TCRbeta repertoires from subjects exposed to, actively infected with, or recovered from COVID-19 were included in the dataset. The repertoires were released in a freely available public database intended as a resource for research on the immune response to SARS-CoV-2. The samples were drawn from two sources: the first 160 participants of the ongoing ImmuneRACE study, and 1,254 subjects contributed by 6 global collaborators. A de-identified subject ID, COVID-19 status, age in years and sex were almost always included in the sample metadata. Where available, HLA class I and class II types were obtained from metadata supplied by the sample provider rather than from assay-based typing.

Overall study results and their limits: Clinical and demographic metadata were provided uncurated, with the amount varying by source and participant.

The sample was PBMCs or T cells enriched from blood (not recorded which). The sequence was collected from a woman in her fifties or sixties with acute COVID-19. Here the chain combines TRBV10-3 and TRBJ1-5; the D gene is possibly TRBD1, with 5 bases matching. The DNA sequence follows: TGTGCCATCAGTGAGTCGTGGGGCGGCAATCAGCCCCAGCATTTT. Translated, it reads CAISESWGGNQPQHF.